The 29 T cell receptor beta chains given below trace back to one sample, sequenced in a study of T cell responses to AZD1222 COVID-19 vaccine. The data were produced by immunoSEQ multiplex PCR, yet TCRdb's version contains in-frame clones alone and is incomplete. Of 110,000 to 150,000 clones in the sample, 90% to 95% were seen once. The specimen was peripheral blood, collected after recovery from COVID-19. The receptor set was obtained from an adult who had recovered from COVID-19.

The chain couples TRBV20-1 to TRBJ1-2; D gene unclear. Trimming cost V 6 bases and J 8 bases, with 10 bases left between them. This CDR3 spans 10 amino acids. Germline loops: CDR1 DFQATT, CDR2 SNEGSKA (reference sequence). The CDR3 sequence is CSAPHGGYTF. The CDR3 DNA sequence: TGCAGTGCCCCCCACGGCGGCTACACCTTC.

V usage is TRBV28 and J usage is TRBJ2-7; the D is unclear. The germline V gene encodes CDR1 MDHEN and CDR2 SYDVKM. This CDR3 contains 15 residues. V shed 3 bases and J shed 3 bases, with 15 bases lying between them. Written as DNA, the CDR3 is TGTGCCAGCAGTTTCCCCCAAAGTACCCTCTACGAGCAGTACTTC. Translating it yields CASSFPQSTLYEQYF.

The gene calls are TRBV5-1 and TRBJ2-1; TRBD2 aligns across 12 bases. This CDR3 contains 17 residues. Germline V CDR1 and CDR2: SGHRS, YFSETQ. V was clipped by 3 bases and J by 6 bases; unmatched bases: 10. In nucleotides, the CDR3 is TGCGCCAGCAGCTCTTATAAGAAGACTAGCGGGAGCAATGAGCAGTTCTTC. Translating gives CASSSYKKTSGSNEQFF. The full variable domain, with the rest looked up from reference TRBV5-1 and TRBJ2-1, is KAGVTQTPRYLIKTRGQQVTLSCSPISGHRSVSWYQQTPGQGLQFLFEYFSETQRNKGNFPGRFSGRQFSNSRSEMNVSTLELGDSALYLCASSSYKKTSGSNEQFFGPGTRLTVL.

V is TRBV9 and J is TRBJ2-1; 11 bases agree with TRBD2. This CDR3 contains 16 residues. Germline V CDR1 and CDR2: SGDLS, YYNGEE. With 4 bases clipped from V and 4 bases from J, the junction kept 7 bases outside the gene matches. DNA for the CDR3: TGTGCCAGCAGCCCCTCCGGGACTAGCGGATACAATGAGCAGTTCTTC. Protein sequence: CASSPSGTSGYNEQFF.

CDR3 protein: CASIPFGLTLSYEQYF. The CDR3 nucleotides are TGCGCCAGCATCCCCTTTGGGTTGACCCTCTCCTACGAGCAGTACTTC. The gene calls are TRBV5-1 and TRBJ2-7; D ambiguous. Germline values: CDR1 SGHRS, CDR2 YFSETQ. There are 16 residues in the CDR3. The V end was cut by 6 bases, the J end by 0 bases, with 19 bases between.

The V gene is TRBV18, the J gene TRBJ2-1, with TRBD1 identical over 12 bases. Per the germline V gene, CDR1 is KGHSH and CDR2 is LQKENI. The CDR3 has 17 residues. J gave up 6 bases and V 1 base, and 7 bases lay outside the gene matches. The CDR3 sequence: CASSPRTGTGGLNEQFF. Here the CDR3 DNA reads TGTGCCAGCTCACCACGGACCGGGACAGGGGGCCTCAATGAGCAGTTCTTC.

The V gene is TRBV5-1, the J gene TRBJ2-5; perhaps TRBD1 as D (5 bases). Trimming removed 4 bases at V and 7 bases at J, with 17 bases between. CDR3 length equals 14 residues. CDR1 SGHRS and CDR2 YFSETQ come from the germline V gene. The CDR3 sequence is CASSPQTELGTQYF. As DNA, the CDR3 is TGCGCCAGCAGCCCCCAGACAGAGCTCGGGACCCAGTACTTC.

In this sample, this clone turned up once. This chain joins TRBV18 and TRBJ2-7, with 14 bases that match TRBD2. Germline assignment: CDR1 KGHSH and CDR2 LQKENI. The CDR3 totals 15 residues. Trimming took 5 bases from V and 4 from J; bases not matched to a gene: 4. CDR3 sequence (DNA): TGTGCCAGCTCATCCCGACTAGCGGGAGGGTACGAGCAGTACTTC. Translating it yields CASSSRLAGGYEQYF. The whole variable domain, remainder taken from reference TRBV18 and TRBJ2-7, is NAGVMQNPRHLVRRRGQEARLRCSPMKGHSHVYWYRQLPEEGLKFMVYLQKENIIDESGMPKERFSAEFPKEGPSILRIQQVVRGDSAAYFCASSSRLAGGYEQYFGPGTRLTVT.

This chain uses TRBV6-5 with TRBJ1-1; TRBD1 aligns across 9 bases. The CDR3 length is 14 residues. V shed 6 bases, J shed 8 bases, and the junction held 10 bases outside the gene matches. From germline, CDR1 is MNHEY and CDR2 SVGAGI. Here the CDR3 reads CASSLTGGASEAFF. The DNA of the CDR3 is TGTGCCAGCAGCCTTACAGGGGGCGCTTCCGAAGCTTTCTTT.

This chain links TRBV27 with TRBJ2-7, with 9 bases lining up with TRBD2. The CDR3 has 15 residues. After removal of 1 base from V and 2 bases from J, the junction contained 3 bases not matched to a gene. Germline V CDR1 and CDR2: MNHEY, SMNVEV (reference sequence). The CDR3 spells CASSLYASGTYEQYF. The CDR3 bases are TGTGCCAGCAGTTTATACGCTAGCGGGACCTACGAGCAGTACTTC.

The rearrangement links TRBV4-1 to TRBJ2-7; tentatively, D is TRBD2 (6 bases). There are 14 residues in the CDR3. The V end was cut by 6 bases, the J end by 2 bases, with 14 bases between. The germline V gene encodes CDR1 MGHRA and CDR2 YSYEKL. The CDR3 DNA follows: TGCGCCAGCAGTCTACGTCCGGGGGCCTACGAGCAGTACTTC. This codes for CASSLRPGAYEQYF.

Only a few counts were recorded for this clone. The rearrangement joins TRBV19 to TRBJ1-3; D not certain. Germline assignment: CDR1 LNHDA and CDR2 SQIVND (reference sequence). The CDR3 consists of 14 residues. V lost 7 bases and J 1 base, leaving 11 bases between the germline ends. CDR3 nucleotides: TGTGCCAGTAACCCCCAGCCTTCTGGAAACACCATATATTTT. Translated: CASNPQPSGNTIYF.

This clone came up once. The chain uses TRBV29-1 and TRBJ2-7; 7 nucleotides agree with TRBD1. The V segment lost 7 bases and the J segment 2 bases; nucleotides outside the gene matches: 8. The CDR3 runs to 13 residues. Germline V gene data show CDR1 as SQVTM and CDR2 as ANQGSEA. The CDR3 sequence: CSAKDRRTYEQYF. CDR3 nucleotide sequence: TGCAGCGCTAAGGACAGGAGAACCTACGAGCAGTACTTC.

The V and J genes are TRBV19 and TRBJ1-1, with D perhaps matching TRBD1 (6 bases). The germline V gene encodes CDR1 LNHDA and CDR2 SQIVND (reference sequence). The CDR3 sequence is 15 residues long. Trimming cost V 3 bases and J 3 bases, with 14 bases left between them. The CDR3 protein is CASSMWGGGDTEAFF. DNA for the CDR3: TGTGCCAGTAGTATGTGGGGAGGGGGGGACACTGAAGCTTTCTTT.

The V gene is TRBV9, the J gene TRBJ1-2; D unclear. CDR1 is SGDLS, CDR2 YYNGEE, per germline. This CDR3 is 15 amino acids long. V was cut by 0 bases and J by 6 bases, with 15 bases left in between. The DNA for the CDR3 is TGTGCCAGCAGCGTAGAAGGGCCGCCCACAGATGGCTACACCTTC. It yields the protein CASSVEGPPTDGYTF.

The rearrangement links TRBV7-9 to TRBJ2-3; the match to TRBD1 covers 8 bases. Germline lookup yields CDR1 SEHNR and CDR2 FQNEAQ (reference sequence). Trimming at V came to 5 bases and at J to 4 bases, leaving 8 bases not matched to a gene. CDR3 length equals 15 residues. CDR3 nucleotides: TGTGCCAGCAGCGCGACAGGGGCCCTGTCAGATACGCAGTATTTT. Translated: CASSATGALSDTQYF.

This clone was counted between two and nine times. Here the CDR3 reads CASSQGGLRRDYEQYF. In DNA form, the CDR3 reads TGCGCCAGCAGCCAGGGAGGATTGAGGCGGGACTACGAGCAGTACTTC. V is TRBV4-1 and J is TRBJ2-7; a weak D match, TRBD2 (6 bases). The CDR3 totals 16 residues. With 3 bases removed from V and 3 bases from J, the gap between germline ends came to 18 bases. Per germline, CDR1 MGHRA and CDR2 YSYEKL.

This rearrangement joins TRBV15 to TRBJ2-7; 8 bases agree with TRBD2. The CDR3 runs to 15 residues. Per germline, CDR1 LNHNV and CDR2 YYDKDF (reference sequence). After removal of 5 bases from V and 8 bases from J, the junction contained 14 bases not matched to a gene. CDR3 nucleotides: TGTGCCACCAGCCCTATCGCGGGAGGTGAGTTCAAGCAGTACTTC. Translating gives CATSPIAGGEFKQYF.

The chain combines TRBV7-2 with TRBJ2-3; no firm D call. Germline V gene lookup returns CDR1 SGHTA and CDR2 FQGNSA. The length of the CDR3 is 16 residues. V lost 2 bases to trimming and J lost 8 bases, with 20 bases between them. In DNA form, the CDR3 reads TGTGCCAGCAGCTTAAAGGCCGCCGGGCGGACCGGTACGCAGTATTTT. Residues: CASSLKAAGRTGTQYF.

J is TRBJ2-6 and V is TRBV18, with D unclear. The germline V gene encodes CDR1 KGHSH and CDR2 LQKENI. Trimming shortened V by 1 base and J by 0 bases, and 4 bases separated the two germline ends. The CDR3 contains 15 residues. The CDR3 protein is CASSPLDSGANVLTF. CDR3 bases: TGTGCCAGCTCACCACTGGACTCTGGGGCCAACGTCCTGACTTTC.

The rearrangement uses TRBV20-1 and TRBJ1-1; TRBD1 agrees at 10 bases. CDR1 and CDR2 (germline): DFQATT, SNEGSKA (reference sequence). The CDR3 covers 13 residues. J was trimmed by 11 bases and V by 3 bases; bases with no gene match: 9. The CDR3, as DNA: TGCAGTGCTAGTTTAGGGACAGGGGAGGATGCTTTCTTT. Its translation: CSASLGTGEDAFF.

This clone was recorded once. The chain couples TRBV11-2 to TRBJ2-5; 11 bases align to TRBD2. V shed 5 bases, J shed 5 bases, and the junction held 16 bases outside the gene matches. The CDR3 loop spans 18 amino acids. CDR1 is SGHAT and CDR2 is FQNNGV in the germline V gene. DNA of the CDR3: TGTGCCAGCAGCCGGGGGGTACTAGCGGGAGCCTCGAGGGAGACCCAGTACTTC. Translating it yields CASSRGVLAGASRETQYF.

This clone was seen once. The CDR3 spells CASGWGTEAFF. In DNA form, the CDR3 reads TGTGCCAGCGGCTGGGGCACTGAAGCTTTCTTT. V gene TRBV5-8 combines with J gene TRBJ1-1; D gene uncertain. CDR3 length equals 11 residues. V shed 7 bases and J shed 4 bases, with 8 bases lying between them. Per germline, CDR1 SGHTS and CDR2 YDEGEE.

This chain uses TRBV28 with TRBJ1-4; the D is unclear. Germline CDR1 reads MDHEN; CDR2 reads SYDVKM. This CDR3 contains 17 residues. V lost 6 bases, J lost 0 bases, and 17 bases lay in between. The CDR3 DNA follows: TGTGCCAGCAGACAACGAGGGCTCGCTGCAACTAATGAAAAACTGTTTTTT. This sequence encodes CASRQRGLAATNEKLFF. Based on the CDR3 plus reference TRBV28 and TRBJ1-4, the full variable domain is DVKVTQSSRYLVKRTGEKVFLECVQDMDHENMFWYRQDPGLGLRLIYFSYDVKMKEKGDIPEGYSVSREKKERFSLILESASTNQTSMYLCASRQRGLAATNEKLFFGSGTQLSVL.

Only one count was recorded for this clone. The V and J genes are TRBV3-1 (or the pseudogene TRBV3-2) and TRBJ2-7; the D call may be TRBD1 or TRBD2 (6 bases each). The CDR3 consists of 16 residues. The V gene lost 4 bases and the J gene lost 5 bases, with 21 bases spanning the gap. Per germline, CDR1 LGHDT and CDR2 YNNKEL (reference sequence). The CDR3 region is CASSLTLGGPPHEQYF. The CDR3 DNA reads TGTGCCAGCAGCCTGACCCTGGGGGGCCCCCCTCACGAGCAGTACTTC.

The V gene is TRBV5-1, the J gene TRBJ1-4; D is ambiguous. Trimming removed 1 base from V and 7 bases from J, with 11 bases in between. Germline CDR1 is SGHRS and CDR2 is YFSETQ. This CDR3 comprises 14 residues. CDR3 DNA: TGCGCCAGCAGCTTGACGGGAGTAGGTGAAAAACTGTTTTTT. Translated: CASSLTGVGEKLFF.

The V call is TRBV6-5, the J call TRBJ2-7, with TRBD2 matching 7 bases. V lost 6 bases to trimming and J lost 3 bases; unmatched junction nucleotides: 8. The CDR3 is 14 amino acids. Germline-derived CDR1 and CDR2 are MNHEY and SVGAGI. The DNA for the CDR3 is TGTGCCAGCAGGATTACAGCGGGGAACTACGAGCAGTACTTC. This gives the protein CASRITAGNYEQYF.

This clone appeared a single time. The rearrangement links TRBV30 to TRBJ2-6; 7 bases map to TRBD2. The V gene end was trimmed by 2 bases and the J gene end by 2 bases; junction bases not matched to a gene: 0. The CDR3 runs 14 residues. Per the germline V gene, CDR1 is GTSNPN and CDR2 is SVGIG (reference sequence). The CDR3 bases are TGTGCCTGGAGTAGCGGGACTGGGGCCAACGTCCTGACTTTC. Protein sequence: CAWSSGTGANVLTF.

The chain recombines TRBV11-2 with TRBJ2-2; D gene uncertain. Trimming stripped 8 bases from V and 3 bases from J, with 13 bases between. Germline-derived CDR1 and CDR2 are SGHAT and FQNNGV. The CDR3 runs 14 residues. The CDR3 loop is CASVLRADTGELFF. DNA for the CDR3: TGTGCCAGCGTCCTTAGAGCCGACACCGGGGAGCTGTTTTTT. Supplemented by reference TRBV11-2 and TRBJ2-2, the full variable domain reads EAGVAQSPRYKIIEKRQSVAFWCNPISGHATLYWYQQILGQGPKLLIQFQNNGVVDDSQLPKDRFSAERLKGVDSTLKIQPAKLEDSAVYLCASVLRADTGELFFGEGSRLTVL.